The 10 T cell receptor beta chains given below trace back to one sample, sequenced in a study of T cell responses to AZD1222 COVID-19 vaccine. The data were produced by immunoSEQ multiplex PCR, yet TCRdb's version contains in-frame clones alone and is incomplete. The data show around 160,000 clones, more than 70% seen once. This specimen consisted of peripheral blood, obtained on day 0 of AZD1222 vaccination. These receptors all stem from an adult in good health.

The chain has TRBV7-2 and TRBJ1-5; D gene uncertain. CDR1 is SGHTA and CDR2 is FQGNSA in the germline V gene. V lost 2 bases to trimming and J lost 5 bases, with 4 bases between them. CDR3 size: 12 residues. CDR3 nucleotides: TGTGCCAGCAGCTTACAGGATCAGCCCCAGCATTTT. Protein product: CASSLQDQPQHF.

This chain links TRBV7-2 with TRBJ2-5; D may be TRBD2 (7 bases). The CDR3 contains 15 residues. V shed 2 bases and J shed 5 bases, with 15 bases lying between them. Germline V gene lookup returns CDR1 SGHTA and CDR2 FQGNSA. CDR3 sequence (DNA): TGTGCCAGCAGCTTAACTGGCGGGGGCTGGGAGACCCAGTACTTC. It yields the protein CASSLTGGGWETQYF.

V is TRBV7-3 and J is TRBJ2-1, with D possibly TRBD1 on 5 matching bases. The CDR3 is 14 residues long. Germline assignment: CDR1 SGHTA and CDR2 FQGTGA. V lost 5 bases, J lost 9 bases, and 17 bases lay in between. The CDR3 DNA reads as TGTGCCAGCAGCGTACCTGGGGCTAGTCGTGAGCAGTTCTTC. Translation: CASSVPGASREQFF.

CDR3: CASSTGSGSPQYF. The DNA for the CDR3 is TGTGCCAGTAGTACTGGGAGTGGCAGTCCGCAGTATTTT. The V call is TRBV19, the J call TRBJ2-3; D might be TRBD2 (5 bases). Germline V gene sequence: CDR1 LNHDA, CDR2 SQIVND (reference sequence). V was shortened by 4 bases and J by 10 bases, with 15 bases between the two germline ends. The CDR3 is 13 residues long. Together with reference TRBV19 and TRBJ2-3, the CDR3 gives the full variable domain: DGGITQSPKYLFRKEGQNVTLSCEQNLNHDAMYWYRQDPGQGLRLIYYSQIVNDFQKGDIAEGYSVSREKKESFPLTVTSAQKNPTAFYLCASSTGSGSPQYFGPGTRLTVL.

V is TRBV11-2 and J is TRBJ2-7; 7 bases are a match to TRBD2. This CDR3 has 12 amino acids. V shed 4 bases, J shed 13 bases, and the junction held 10 bases outside the gene matches. The germline gives CDR1 SGHAT, CDR2 FQNNGV. The CDR3 is CASSSAGRILYF. The CDR3 DNA sequence: TGTGCCAGCAGCTCAGCGGGGAGGATTCTTTACTTC.

The chain links TRBV28 to TRBJ2-7, with D maybe TRBD1 (6 bases). Germline values: CDR1 MDHEN, CDR2 SYDVKM. The ends were cut back, 5 bases at V and 3 bases at J, with 14 bases in the middle. The CDR3 extends over 14 amino acids. The CDR3 is CASSLTDRIYEQYF. CDR3 in DNA: TGTGCCAGCAGTCTGACCGACAGGATCTACGAGCAGTACTTC.

This chain uses TRBV5-1 with TRBJ2-7, with D perhaps TRBD1 (6 bases). V dropped 4 bases and J dropped 6 bases, with 20 bases sitting between them. Germline V CDR1 and CDR2: SGHRS, YFSETQ. This CDR3 has 15 amino acids. The CDR3 sequence: CASSHDPSAGVEQYF. CDR3 nucleotides: TGCGCCAGCAGCCACGATCCGTCGGCAGGGGTCGAGCAGTACTTC.

The chain is built from TRBV5-1 and TRBJ2-5, with D possibly matching TRBD2 (6 bases). CDR1 is SGHRS and CDR2 is YFSETQ in the germline V gene. Trimming cost V 0 bases and J 2 bases, with 11 bases left between them. The CDR3 consists of 15 residues. The DNA of the CDR3 is TGCGCCAGCAGCTTGGGACTAGTATCACAAGAGACCCAGTACTTC. As protein: CASSLGLVSQETQYF.

This sequence joins TRBV7-9 and TRBJ2-1; TRBD1 is a possible D gene (5 bases). V lost 5 bases and J 9 bases, leaving 14 bases between the germline ends. Germline CDR1 is SEHNR and CDR2 is FQNEAQ (reference sequence). CDR3 size: 13 residues. The CDR3 coding sequence is TGTGCCAGCAGCCCACAGGTAACAGGTGAGCAGTTCTTC. Encoded protein: CASSPQVTGEQFF.

V gene TRBV28 combines with J gene TRBJ1-2; no firm D call. V shed 8 bases and J shed 4 bases, with 11 bases lying between them. From germline, CDR1 is MDHEN and CDR2 SYDVKM. The CDR3 is 12 residues long. The CDR3 spells CASADMGYGYTF. For the CDR3, the DNA is TGTGCCAGCGCAGATATGGGCTATGGCTACACCTTC.